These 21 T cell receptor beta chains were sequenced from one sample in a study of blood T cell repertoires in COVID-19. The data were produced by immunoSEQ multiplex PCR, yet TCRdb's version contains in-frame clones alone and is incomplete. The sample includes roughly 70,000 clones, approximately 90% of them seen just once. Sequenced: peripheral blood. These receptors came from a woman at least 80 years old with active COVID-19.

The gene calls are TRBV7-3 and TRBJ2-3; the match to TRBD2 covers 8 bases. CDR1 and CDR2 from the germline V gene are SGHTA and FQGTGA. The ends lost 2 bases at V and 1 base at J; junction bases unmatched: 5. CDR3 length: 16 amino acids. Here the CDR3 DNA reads TGTGCCAGCAGCTTATCCCTGCGGGGGGGCACAGATACGCAGTATTTT. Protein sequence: CASSLSLRGGTDTQYF.

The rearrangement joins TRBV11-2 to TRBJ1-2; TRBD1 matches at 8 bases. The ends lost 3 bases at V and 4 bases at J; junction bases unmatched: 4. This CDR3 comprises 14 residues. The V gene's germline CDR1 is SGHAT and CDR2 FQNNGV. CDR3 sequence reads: CASSLGTGSYGYTF. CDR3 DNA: TGTGCCAGCAGCTTGGGGACAGGTAGCTATGGCTACACCTTC. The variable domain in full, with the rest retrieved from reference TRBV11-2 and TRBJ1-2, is EAGVAQSPRYKIIEKRQSVAFWCNPISGHATLYWYQQILGQGPKLLIQFQNNGVVDDSQLPKDRFSAERLKGVDSTLKIQPAKLEDSAVYLCASSLGTGSYGYTFGSGTRLTVV.

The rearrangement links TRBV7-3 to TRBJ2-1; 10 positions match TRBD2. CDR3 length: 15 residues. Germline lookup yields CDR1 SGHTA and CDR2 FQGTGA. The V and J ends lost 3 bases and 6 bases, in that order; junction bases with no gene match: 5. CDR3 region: CASSFTSGIFNEQFF. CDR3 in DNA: TGTGCCAGCAGCTTCACTAGCGGGATCTTCAATGAGCAGTTCTTC.

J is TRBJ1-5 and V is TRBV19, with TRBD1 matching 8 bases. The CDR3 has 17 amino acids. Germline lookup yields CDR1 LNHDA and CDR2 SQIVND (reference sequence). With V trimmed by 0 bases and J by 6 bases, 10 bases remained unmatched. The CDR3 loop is CASSIDGSGGFGQPQHF. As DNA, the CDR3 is TGTGCCAGTAGTATAGACGGGTCAGGGGGCTTCGGTCAGCCCCAGCATTTT.

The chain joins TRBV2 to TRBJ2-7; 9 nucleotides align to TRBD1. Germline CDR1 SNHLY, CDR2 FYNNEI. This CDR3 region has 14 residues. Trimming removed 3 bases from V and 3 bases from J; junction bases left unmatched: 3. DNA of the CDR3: TGTGCCAGCAGTGAGGGGACAGGGAACTACGAGCAGTACTTC. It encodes CASSEGTGNYEQYF. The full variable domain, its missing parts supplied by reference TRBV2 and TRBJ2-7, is EPEVTQTPSHQVTQMGQEVILRCVPISNHLYFYWYRQILGQKVEFLVSFYNNEISEKSEIFDDQFSVERPDGSNFTLKIRSTKLEDSAMYFCASSEGTGNYEQYFGPGTRLTVT.

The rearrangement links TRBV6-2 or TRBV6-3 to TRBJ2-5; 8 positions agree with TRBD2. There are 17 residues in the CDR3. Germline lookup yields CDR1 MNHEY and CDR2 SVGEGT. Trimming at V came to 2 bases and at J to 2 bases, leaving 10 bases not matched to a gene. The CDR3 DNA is TGTGCCAGCAGTTACGGGCGGGAGGCAACATCGCAAGAGACCCAGTACTTC. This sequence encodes CASSYGREATSQETQYF.

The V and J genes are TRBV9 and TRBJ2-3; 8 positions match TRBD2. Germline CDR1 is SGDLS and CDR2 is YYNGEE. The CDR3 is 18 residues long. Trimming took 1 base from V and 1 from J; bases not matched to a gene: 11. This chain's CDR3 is CASSVLSGSGIGTDTQYF. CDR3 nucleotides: TGTGCCAGCAGCGTATTGAGCGGGAGCGGTATCGGCACAGATACGCAGTATTTT.

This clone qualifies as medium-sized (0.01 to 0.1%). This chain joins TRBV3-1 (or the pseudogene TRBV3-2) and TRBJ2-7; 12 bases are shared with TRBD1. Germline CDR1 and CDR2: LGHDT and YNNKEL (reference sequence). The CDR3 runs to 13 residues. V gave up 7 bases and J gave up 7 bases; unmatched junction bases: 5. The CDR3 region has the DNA TGTGCCAGCAAGGGACAGGGGGCTGTTGAGCAGTACTTC. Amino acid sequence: CASKGQGAVEQYF.

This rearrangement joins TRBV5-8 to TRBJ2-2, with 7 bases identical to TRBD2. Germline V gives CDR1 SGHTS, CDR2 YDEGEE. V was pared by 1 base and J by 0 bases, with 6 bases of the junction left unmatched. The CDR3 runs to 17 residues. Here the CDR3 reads CASSLTYGGANTGELFF. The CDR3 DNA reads TGTGCCAGCAGCTTGACTTATGGGGGGGCGAACACCGGGGAGCTGTTTTTT.

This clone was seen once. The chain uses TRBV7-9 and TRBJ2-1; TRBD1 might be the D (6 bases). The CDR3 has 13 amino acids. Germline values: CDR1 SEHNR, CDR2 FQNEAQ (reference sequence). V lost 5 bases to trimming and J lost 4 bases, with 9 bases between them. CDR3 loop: CASSPGHYNEQFF. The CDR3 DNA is TGTGCCAGCAGCCCGGGACATTACAATGAGCAGTTCTTC.

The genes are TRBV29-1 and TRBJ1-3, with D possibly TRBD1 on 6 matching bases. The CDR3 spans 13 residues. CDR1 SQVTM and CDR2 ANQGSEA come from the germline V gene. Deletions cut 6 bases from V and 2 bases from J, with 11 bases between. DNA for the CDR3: TGCAGCGTCCAAAAGGGGGCTGGAAACACCATATATTTT. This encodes CSVQKGAGNTIYF. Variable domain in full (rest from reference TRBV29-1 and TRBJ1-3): SAVISQKPSRDICQRGTSLTIQCQVDSQVTMMFWYRQQPGQSLTLIATANQGSEATYESGFVIDKFPISRPNLTFSTLTVSNMSPEDSSIYLCSVQKGAGNTIYFGEGSWLTVV.

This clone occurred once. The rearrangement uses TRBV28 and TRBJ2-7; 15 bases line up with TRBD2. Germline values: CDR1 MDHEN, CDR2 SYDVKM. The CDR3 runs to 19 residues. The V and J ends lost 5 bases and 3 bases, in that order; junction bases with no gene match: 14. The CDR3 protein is CASSPISGLAGGPYYEQYF. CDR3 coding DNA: TGTGCCAGCAGTCCTATCTCGGGACTAGCGGGAGGACCTTACTACGAGCAGTACTTC.

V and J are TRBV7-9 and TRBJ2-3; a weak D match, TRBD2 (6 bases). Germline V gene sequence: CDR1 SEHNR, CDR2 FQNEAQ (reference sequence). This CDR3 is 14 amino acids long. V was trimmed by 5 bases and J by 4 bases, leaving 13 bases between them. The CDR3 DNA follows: TGTGCCAGCAGCAGCGGGTCGGGGGCAGATACGCAGTATTTT. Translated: CASSSGSGADTQYF.

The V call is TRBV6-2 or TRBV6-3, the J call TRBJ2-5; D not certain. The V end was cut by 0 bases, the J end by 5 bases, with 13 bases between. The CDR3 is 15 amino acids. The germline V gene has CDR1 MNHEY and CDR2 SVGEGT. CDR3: CASSYSAASAETQYF. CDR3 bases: TGTGCCAGCAGTTACTCTGCGGCTTCGGCGGAGACCCAGTACTTC.

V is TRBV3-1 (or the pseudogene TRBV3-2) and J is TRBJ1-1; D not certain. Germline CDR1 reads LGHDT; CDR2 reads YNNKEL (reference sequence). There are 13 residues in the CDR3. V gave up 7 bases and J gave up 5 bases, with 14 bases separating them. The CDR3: CASTTEGITEAFF. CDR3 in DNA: TGTGCCAGCACCACAGAGGGCATAACTGAAGCTTTCTTT.

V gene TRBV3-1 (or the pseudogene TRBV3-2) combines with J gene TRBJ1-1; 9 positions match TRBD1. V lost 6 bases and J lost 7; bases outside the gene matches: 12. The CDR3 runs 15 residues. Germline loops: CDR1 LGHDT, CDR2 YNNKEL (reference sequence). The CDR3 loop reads CASSQQQGALNEAFF. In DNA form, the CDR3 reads TGTGCCAGCAGTCAACAACAGGGGGCGCTTAATGAAGCTTTCTTT.

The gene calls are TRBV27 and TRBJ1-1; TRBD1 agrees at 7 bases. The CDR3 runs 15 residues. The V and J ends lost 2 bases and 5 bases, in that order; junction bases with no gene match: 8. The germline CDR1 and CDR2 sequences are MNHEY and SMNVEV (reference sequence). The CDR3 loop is CASSLRDRVWTEAFF. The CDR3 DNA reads TGTGCCAGCAGTTTAAGAGACAGGGTTTGGACTGAAGCTTTCTTT.

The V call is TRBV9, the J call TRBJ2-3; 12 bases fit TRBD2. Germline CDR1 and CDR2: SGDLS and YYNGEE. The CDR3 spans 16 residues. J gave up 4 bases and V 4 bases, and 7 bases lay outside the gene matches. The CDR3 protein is CASSFRTSGNADTQYF. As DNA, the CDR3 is TGTGCCAGCAGCTTCAGGACTAGCGGGAATGCAGATACGCAGTATTTT.

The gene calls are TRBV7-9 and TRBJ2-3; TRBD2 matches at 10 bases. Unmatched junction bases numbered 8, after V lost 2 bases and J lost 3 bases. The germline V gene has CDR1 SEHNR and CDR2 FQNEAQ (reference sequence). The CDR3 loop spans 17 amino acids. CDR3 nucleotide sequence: TGTGCCAGCAGCTTACAGGGGGCTAGCGGGAGAACAGATACGCAGTATTTT. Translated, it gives CASSLQGASGRTDTQYF.

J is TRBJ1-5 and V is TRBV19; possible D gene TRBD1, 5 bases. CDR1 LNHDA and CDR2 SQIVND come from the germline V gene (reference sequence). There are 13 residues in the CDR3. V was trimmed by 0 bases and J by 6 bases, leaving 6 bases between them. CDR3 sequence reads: CASSIEGGQPQHF. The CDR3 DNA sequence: TGTGCCAGTAGTATAGAGGGGGGTCAGCCCCAGCATTTT.

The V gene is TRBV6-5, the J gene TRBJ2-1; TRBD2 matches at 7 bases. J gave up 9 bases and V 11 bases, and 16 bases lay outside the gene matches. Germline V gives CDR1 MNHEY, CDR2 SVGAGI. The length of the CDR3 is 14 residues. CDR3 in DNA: TGTGCCGGCGCTGGGGCGGGAGCTTTCGCTGAGCAGTTCTTC. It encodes CAGAGAGAFAEQFF.